The 27 T cell receptor beta chains below all came from one sample that was sequenced in a study of CD8 T cells in Susac syndrome. Random hexamers were used to reverse transcribe the RNA input (about 0.5 to 1 ug). TCRdb passed the immunoSEQ multiplex PCR reads through MiXCR, listing each CDR3 protein once. The sample lists more than 120,000 distinct CDR3 sequences, roughly 94% occurring once. Sequencing used CD4+ T cells from PBMCs. Receptors originate from a human donor in good health.

The chain recombines TRBV30 with TRBJ2-1; 10 bases fit TRBD2. The CDR3 runs to 17 residues. J gave up 1 base and V 1 base, and 7 bases lay outside the gene matches. Per germline, CDR1 GTSNPN and CDR2 SVGIG (reference sequence). The chain's CDR3 is CAWSAWLAGDSYNEQFF. Written as DNA, the CDR3 is TGTGCCTGGAGTGCTTGGCTAGCGGGAGATTCCTACAATGAGCAGTTCTTC.

The V call is TRBV20-1, the J call TRBJ2-7, with D tentatively TRBD2 (5 bases). V gave up 5 bases and J gave up 4 bases, with 15 bases separating them. The CDR3 loop spans 13 amino acids. Germline values: CDR1 DFQATT, CDR2 SNEGSKA (reference sequence). The CDR3 DNA sequence: TGCAGTGCTTCGGACTCGCCTCGATACGAGCAGTACTTC. Translation: CSASDSPRYEQYF.

V is TRBV5-1 and J is TRBJ1-1; D not resolved. Germline CDR1 is SGHRS and CDR2 is YFSETQ. Trimming shortened V by 3 bases and J by 11 bases, and 20 bases separated the two germline ends. The CDR3 covers 14 residues. CDR3 region: CASSSPGPGLGAFF. The CDR3 bases are TGCGCCAGCAGCTCTCCTGGACCCGGTTTAGGGGCTTTCTTT. Using reference TRBV5-1 and TRBJ1-1 for the parts outside the CDR3, the full variable domain is KAGVTQTPRYLIKTRGQQVTLSCSPISGHRSVSWYQQTPGQGLQFLFEYFSETQRNKGNFPGRFSGRQFSNSRSEMNVSTLELGDSALYLCASSSPGPGLGAFFGQGTRLTVV.

V usage is TRBV12-3 or TRBV12-4 and J usage is TRBJ2-7; 10 nucleotides line up with TRBD2. The CDR3 totals 14 residues. V lost 4 bases, J lost 7 bases, and 7 bases stayed unmatched. CDR3 loop: CASSYASGSWEQYF. In DNA, the CDR3 is TGTGCCAGCAGTTACGCTAGCGGGAGCTGGGAGCAGTACTTC.

The rearrangement uses TRBV10-3 and TRBJ1-1, with D uncertain. The CDR3 has 14 amino acids. V shed 3 bases and J shed 4 bases, with 12 bases lying between them. Germline V CDR1 and CDR2: ENHRY, SYGVKD. DNA of the CDR3: TGTGCCATCAGTGACCTTGGGGTCGCCACTGAAGCTTTCTTT. It is translated as CAISDLGVATEAFF.

This sequence joins TRBV5-1 and TRBJ2-1; no definite D call. Looked up from germline, CDR1 is SGHRS and CDR2 is YFSETQ. Trimming left V 0 bases short and J 6 bases short, with 10 bases between. There are 14 residues in the CDR3. The CDR3 sequence: CASSLGGASNEQFF. CDR3 nucleotide sequence: TGCGCCAGCAGCTTGGGCGGCGCCTCCAATGAGCAGTTCTTC.

The V and J genes are TRBV20-1 and TRBJ1-2; D perhaps matches TRBD1 (5 bases). The ends were cut back, 3 bases at V and 5 bases at J, with 16 bases in the middle. From germline, CDR1 is DFQATT and CDR2 SNEGSKA (reference sequence). The length of the CDR3 is 14 residues. The CDR3 protein is CSASSSGSRYGYTF. The DNA for the CDR3 is TGCAGTGCTAGTTCGTCAGGGAGCCGGTATGGCTACACCTTC.

V usage is TRBV3-1 and J usage is TRBJ2-1; D remains ambiguous. The V gene's germline CDR1 is LGHDT and CDR2 YNNKEL (reference sequence). The CDR3 sequence is 11 residues long. V was pared by 6 bases and J by 9 bases, with 9 bases between. The CDR3 DNA is TGTGCCAGCAGGATGGAGAGTGAGCAGTTCTTC. Translation gives CASRMESEQFF.

The J gene is TRBJ2-1, the V gene TRBV6-6; D gene unclear. V lost 4 bases and J 12 bases, leaving 13 bases between the germline ends. The CDR3 consists of 12 residues. In germline, CDR1 is MNHNY, CDR2 SVGAGI (reference sequence). DNA for the CDR3: TGTGCCAGCAGTTTCAAAACCTCAGGGCAGTTCTTC. This sequence encodes CASSFKTSGQFF.

The V gene is TRBV18, the J gene TRBJ2-5; 7 positions agree with TRBD1. The V segment lost 3 bases and the J segment 7 bases; nucleotides outside the gene matches: 5. Germline loops: CDR1 KGHSH, CDR2 LQKENI. The CDR3 totals 13 residues. CDR3 nucleotides: TGTGCCAGCTCACCGACAGGGTCGGGGACCCAGTACTTC. Protein: CASSPTGSGTQYF.

V gene TRBV2 combines with J gene TRBJ1-4, with a possible D match to TRBD1 (6 bases). Germline V CDR1 and CDR2: SNHLY, FYNNEI. The CDR3 is 14 residues long. V lost 2 bases and J lost 8, with 12 bases in between. Written as DNA, the CDR3 is TGTGCCAGCAGTGAAAACAGGGTCCCAGAAAAACTGTTTTTT. Its protein product is CASSENRVPEKLFF.

The chain recombines TRBV2 with TRBJ2-7, with D hard to call. This CDR3 has 14 amino acids. The ends were cut back, 3 bases at V and 0 bases at J, with 9 bases in the middle. Germline CDR1 and CDR2: SNHLY and FYNNEI. The DNA for the CDR3 is TGTGCCAGCAGTGATGCCAGAAGCTCCTACGAGCAGTACTTC. It codes for CASSDARSSYEQYF. Full variable domain (remainder filled in from reference TRBV2 and TRBJ2-7): EPEVTQTPSHQVTQMGQEVILRCVPISNHLYFYWYRQILGQKVEFLVSFYNNEISEKSEIFDDQFSVERPDGSNFTLKIRSTKLEDSAMYFCASSDARSSYEQYFGPGTRLTVT.

The chain links TRBV2 to TRBJ2-7, with 10 nucleotides matching TRBD1. The CDR3 has 15 residues. Trimming cost V 8 bases and J 2 bases; bases outside gene matches: 9. CDR1 SNHLY and CDR2 FYNNEI come from the germline V gene. The CDR3 loop reads CASGPLDRGAYEQYF. CDR3 coding DNA: TGTGCCAGCGGCCCCTTGGACAGGGGGGCCTACGAGCAGTACTTC. The variable domain in full, completed from reference TRBV2 and TRBJ2-7, reads EPEVTQTPSHQVTQMGQEVILRCVPISNHLYFYWYRQILGQKVEFLVSFYNNEISEKSEIFDDQFSVERPDGSNFTLKIRSTKLEDSAMYFCASGPLDRGAYEQYFGPGTRLTVT.

The rearrangement joins TRBV24-1 to TRBJ2-3; the D gene is possibly TRBD2 (5 bases). This CDR3 region has 14 residues. The ends were cut back, 6 bases at V and 3 bases at J, with 12 bases in the middle. Germline V gene sequence: CDR1 KGHDR, CDR2 SFDVKD. The CDR3 protein is CATSFGMSTDTQYF. The CDR3 DNA reads as TGTGCCACCAGTTTCGGGATGAGTACAGATACGCAGTATTTT.

This chain uses TRBV20-1 with TRBJ2-2, with TRBD2 matching 8 bases. Germline CDR1 DFQATT, CDR2 SNEGSKA (reference sequence). The V gene end was trimmed by 1 base and the J gene end by 7 bases; junction bases not matched to a gene: 5. CDR3 length equals 14 residues. The CDR3 DNA reads TGCAGTGCTAGAGGGGAGCGGGGGTACGGGGAGCTGTTTTTT. Its protein product is CSARGERGYGELFF.

V usage is TRBV7-3 and J usage is TRBJ2-6; D possibly corresponds to TRBD1 (6 bases). The CDR3 runs to 19 residues. Between the trimmed V and J ends, which lost 5 bases and 6 bases, there was a span of 26 bases. Germline values: CDR1 SGHTA, CDR2 FQGTGA. The DNA for the CDR3 is TGTGCCAGCAGCCCCTCTCCGATGACAGGACGGTGGGAGGCCAACGTCCTGACTTTC. Residues: CASSPSPMTGRWEANVLTF.

The rearrangement joins TRBV27 to TRBJ1-2; 8 nucleotides line up with TRBD1. The CDR3 is 15 amino acids. Unmatched junction bases numbered 12, after V lost 4 bases and J lost 8 bases. Germline V gene lookup returns CDR1 MNHEY and CDR2 SMNVEV (reference sequence). The CDR3, as DNA: TGTGCCAGCAGTTCCACGGACAGGGTGGGGCTAGGCTACACCTTC. It translates to CASSSTDRVGLGYTF.

V usage is TRBV29-1 and J usage is TRBJ1-1; D uncertain. Germline V gene lookup returns CDR1 SQVTM and CDR2 ANQGSEA. This CDR3 region has 10 residues. V shed 5 bases and J shed 7 bases, with 8 bases lying between them. CDR3 DNA sequence: TGCAGCGTTCGCGTCTATGAAGCTTTCTTT. Protein product: CSVRVYEAFF. Together with reference TRBV29-1 and TRBJ1-1, the CDR3 gives the full variable domain: SAVISQKPSRDICQRGTSLTIQCQVDSQVTMMFWYRQQPGQSLTLIATANQGSEATYESGFVIDKFPISRPNLTFSTLTVSNMSPEDSSIYLCSVRVYEAFFGQGTRLTVV.

The chain uses TRBV27 and TRBJ2-4; D uncertain. Germline CDR1 is MNHEY and CDR2 is SMNVEV (reference sequence). The CDR3 covers 13 residues. V lost 3 bases and J 1 base, leaving 4 bases between the germline ends. CDR3 coding DNA: TGTGCCAGCAGTTTCAGTGCCAAAAACATTCAGTACTTC. This encodes CASSFSAKNIQYF.

This sequence joins TRBV24-1 and TRBJ2-5, with TRBD1 identical over 9 bases. V gave up 9 bases and J gave up 1 base; unmatched junction bases: 5. Germline V CDR1 and CDR2: KGHDR, SFDVKD. The CDR3 covers 14 residues. This CDR3 is CATRGTGTQETQYF. The CDR3 coding sequence is TGTGCCACCCGGGGGACAGGGACCCAAGAGACCCAGTACTTC.

This chain connects TRBV7-9 to TRBJ1-5, with 8 bases aligning to TRBD1. This CDR3 has 15 residues. With 5 bases clipped from V and 6 bases from J, the junction kept 9 bases outside the gene matches. CDR1 SEHNR and CDR2 FQNEAQ come from the germline V gene (reference sequence). CDR3 bases: TGTGCCAGCAGCATCGCAGGAGACAGGGGTCAGCCCCAGCATTTT. It yields the protein CASSIAGDRGQPQHF. Using reference TRBV7-9 and TRBJ1-5 for the parts outside the CDR3, the full variable domain is DTGVSQNPRHKITKRGQNVTFRCDPISEHNRLYWYRQTLGQGPEFLTYFQNEAQLEKSRLLSDRFSAERPKGSFSTLEIQRTEQGDSAMYLCASSIAGDRGQPQHFGDGTRLSIL.

The chain employs TRBV5-1 and TRBJ2-7, with D perhaps being TRBD1 or TRBD2 (5 bases each). CDR3 length: 14 residues. The ends were cut back, 4 bases at V and 5 bases at J, with 16 bases in the middle. Germline lookup yields CDR1 SGHRS and CDR2 YFSETQ. The CDR3 is CASSAGTMGNEQYF. In DNA form, the CDR3 reads TGCGCCAGCAGCGCTGGGACCATGGGCAACGAGCAGTACTTC.

This chain joins TRBV27 and TRBJ2-4, with D possibly TRBD1 on 6 matching bases. Germline CDR1 and CDR2: MNHEY and SMNVEV (reference sequence). The CDR3 spans 17 residues. The germline V and J ends were trimmed by 5 bases and 0 bases, with 17 bases remaining between them. CDR3 sequence: CASSPRGEGLAKNIQYF. CDR3 sequence (DNA): TGTGCCAGCAGTCCCAGGGGCGAGGGATTAGCCAAAAACATTCAGTACTTC.

The V call is TRBV5-1, the J call TRBJ1-1; 9 nucleotides align to TRBD1. The CDR3 sequence is 16 residues long. Trimming took 4 bases from V and 1 from J; bases not matched to a gene: 8. Germline V gives CDR1 SGHRS, CDR2 YFSETQ. The CDR3 region is CASSNLTGGPNTEAFF. CDR3 DNA sequence: TGCGCCAGCAGCAACCTGACAGGGGGTCCGAACACTGAAGCTTTCTTT.

V and J are TRBV30 and TRBJ2-7; D remains ambiguous. Deletions cut 4 bases from V and 1 base from J, with 5 bases between. CDR3 length equals 11 residues. Germline V gives CDR1 GTSNPN, CDR2 SVGIG (reference sequence). Here the CDR3 reads CAWTGSYEQYF. In DNA form, the CDR3 reads TGTGCCTGGACCGGGTCCTACGAGCAGTACTTC.

The chain recombines TRBV15 with TRBJ2-7, with D uncertain. V was pared by 0 bases and J by 4 bases, with 7 bases between. CDR1 is LNHNV and CDR2 is YYDKDF in the germline V gene (reference sequence). The CDR3 has 13 amino acids. CDR3 coding DNA: TGTGCCACCAGCAGAGATAGTAGATACGAGCAGTACTTC. Translation gives CATSRDSRYEQYF.

This rearrangement joins TRBV27 to TRBJ1-3, with D maybe TRBD1 (5 bases). There are 15 residues in the CDR3. The ends were cut back, 4 bases at V and 4 bases at J, with 14 bases in the middle. Germline V gives CDR1 MNHEY, CDR2 SMNVEV (reference sequence). Here the CDR3 reads CASSSDTLGGNTIYF. In nucleotides, the CDR3 is TGTGCCAGCAGTTCGGACACCCTCGGGGGAAACACCATATATTTT.